The count of the clone carrying this TCR beta chain is one. The data were taken from a study of blood T cell repertoires in COVID-19. Study in general: Spain, Italy and the United States supplied samples that represented acute and convalescent COVID-19. T cells, B-cell-depleted T cells, or PBMCs provided the cDNA or gDNA that served as material.

Per the study methods: Nucleated cell number was recorded as an estimate derived from reference gene primer amplification. Assay used: immunoSEQ multiplex PCR; TCRdb lists only in-frame clones, some missing. V and J calls and clone size are given by that table; D and trimming were obtained from the DNA. The data show 110,000 to 150,000 clones, 79% seen once. Germline V CDR1 and CDR2: SGHVS, FQNEAQ. Trimming left V 6 bases short and J 4 bases short, with 13 bases between. The CDR3 has 14 amino acids. The chain is built from TRBV7-8 and TRBJ1-5; D may be TRBD1 (5 bases). The receptor was isolated from a woman aged 70 to 79 with COVID-19, enrolled during active disease. The sample consisted of peripheral blood. The CDR3 DNA reads as TGTGCCAGCAGGGGGCCGGACGTTAATCAGCCCCAGCATTTT. Translated: CASRGPDVNQPQHF.